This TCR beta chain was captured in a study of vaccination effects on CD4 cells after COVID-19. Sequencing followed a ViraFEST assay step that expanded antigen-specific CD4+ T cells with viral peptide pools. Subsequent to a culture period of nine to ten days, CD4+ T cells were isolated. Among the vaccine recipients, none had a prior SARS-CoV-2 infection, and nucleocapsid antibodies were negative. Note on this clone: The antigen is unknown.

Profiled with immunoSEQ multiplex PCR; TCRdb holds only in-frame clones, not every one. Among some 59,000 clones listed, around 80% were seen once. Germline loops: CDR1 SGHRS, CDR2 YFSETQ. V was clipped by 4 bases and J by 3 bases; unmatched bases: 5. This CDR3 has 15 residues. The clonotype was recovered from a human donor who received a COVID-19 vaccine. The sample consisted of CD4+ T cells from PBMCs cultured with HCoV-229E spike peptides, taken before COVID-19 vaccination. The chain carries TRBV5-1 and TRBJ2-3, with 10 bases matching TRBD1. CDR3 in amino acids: CASSRGGQGTDTQYF. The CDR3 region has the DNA TGCGCCAGCAGCCGGGGGGGACAGGGGACAGATACGCAGTATTTT.